Following are 6 T cell receptor beta chains from one sample sequenced in a study of blood T cell repertoires in COVID-19. TCRdb's copy holds only in-frame clones and misses some; the assay was immunoSEQ multiplex PCR. This repertoire shows around 100,000 clones, roughly nine tenths found once; its top ten account for about 1%. The sequencing input was peripheral blood. The receptors were gathered from a man aged 55 to 70 with acute or convalescent COVID-19.

This clone was seen only once. The chain uses TRBV7-8 and TRBJ1-2; a possible D gene is TRBD1 (6 bases). Germline V gene lookup returns CDR1 SGHVS and CDR2 FQNEAQ. The V end was cut by 4 bases, the J end by 0 bases, with 12 bases between. The CDR3 length is 15 residues. CDR3 loop: CASSSRSGANYGYTF. For the CDR3, the DNA is TGTGCCAGCAGCTCTAGGTCAGGGGCTAACTATGGCTACACCTTC.

This chain joins TRBV5-4 and TRBJ2-1; 7 bases map to TRBD1. The CDR3 runs 14 residues. V trimming: 0 bases; J trimming: 4 bases; junction bases outside the gene matches: 1. Germline V CDR1 and CDR2: SGHNT, YYREEE (reference sequence). Here the CDR3 DNA reads TGTGCCAGCAGCTTGGGGGACAGATACAATGAGCAGTTCTTC. This encodes CASSLGDRYNEQFF.

The chain combines TRBV27 with TRBJ2-2, with D unclear. Germline lookup yields CDR1 MNHEY and CDR2 SMNVEV (reference sequence). Trimming shortened V by 6 bases and J by 1 base, and 6 bases separated the two germline ends. CDR3 size: 13 residues. The chain's CDR3 is CASSPLNTGELFF. Written as DNA, the CDR3 is TGTGCCAGCAGCCCTCTGAACACCGGGGAGCTGTTTTTT.

J is TRBJ2-3 and V is TRBV11-2; D call uncertain. Germline V gene sequence: CDR1 SGHAT, CDR2 FQNNGV. This CDR3 region has 14 residues. Trimming pared 1 base from V and 3 bases from J, leaving 8 bases between. DNA of the CDR3: TGTGCCAGCAGCTTAGCTTTCCAGACAGATACGCAGTATTTT. This sequence encodes CASSLAFQTDTQYF.

This sequence joins TRBV7-8 and TRBJ1-3, with no clear D. The CDR3 has 14 amino acids. Germline values: CDR1 SGHVS, CDR2 FQNEAQ. V lost 3 bases, J lost 4 bases, and 10 bases lay in between. For the CDR3, the DNA is TGTGCCAGCAGCTTTCCCGGGGAAGGAAACACCATATATTTT. It specifies CASSFPGEGNTIYF.

Only one count was recorded for this clone. This chain links TRBV14 with TRBJ1-2, with D tentatively TRBD1 (5 bases). The CDR3 totals 15 residues. Germline CDR1 SGHDN, CDR2 FVKESK. V was pared by 1 base and J by 8 bases, with 17 bases between. CDR3 sequence: CASSQVSGAAGGYTF. Here the CDR3 DNA reads TGTGCCAGCAGCCAAGTTTCCGGGGCCGCGGGGGGCTACACCTTC.